The rows below give T cell receptor beta chains drawn from one sample of a study of cytomegalovirus exposure and HLA in healthy donors. The assay was immunoSEQ multiplex PCR, and TCRdb's table has in-frame clones only and misses some. The table has about 140,000 clones, about three quarters seen once. What was sequenced was PBMCs. The receptor set was obtained from a female donor in good health and CMV-seronegative. Each CDR3 is given with its conserved first and last residue. Clone size is stated in some rows and not others, as once, few, many or a class when expanded.

TRBJ1-6 15 TRBV27 - CASSPGTAYNSPLHF
TRBJ2-3 17 TRBV27 - CASSLFPPEGVTDTQYF
TRBJ1-1 13 TRBV10-1 once CASSQGYKTEAFF
TRBJ2-3 14 TRBV9 - CASSTSASADTQYF
TRBJ1-1 14 TRBV25-1 few CASSESGGWGGAFF
TRBJ1-4 14 TRBV5-1 - CASSLDRVNEKLFF
- 16 TRBV9 - CASSVGLDHGPYEQYF
TRBJ2-1 20 TRBV7-3 - CASSGGWTSGSRGSYNEQFF
TRBJ1-3 14 TRBV27 - CASSPRGPGNTIYF
TRBJ1-3 15 TRBV7-3 few CASSPRGGVGNTIYF
TRBJ2-3 16 TRBV10-3 - CAISSSSGGVTDTQYF
TRBJ2-1 13 TRBV18 - CASSQYTDNEQFF
TRBJ2-7 14 TRBV2 - CASSGRDRAYEQYF
TRBJ2-2 16 TRBV9 - CASSVATGSYTGELFF
TRBJ1-5 20 TRBV23-1 once CASSNRGGQGAGGSNQPQHF
TRBJ2-7 18 TRBV30 - CAWSVGTSGTYPPYEQYF
TRBJ1-2 13 TRBV28 - CASFSSHPGGYTF